This T cell receptor beta chain comes out of a study of T cells after yellow fever vaccination. The overall study: Preparation of the low-cell-number fractions used SMART-Seq v4 Ultra Low Input.

As for this clonotype: Its antigen is not identified.

In TCRdb, the 5' RACE reads were re-called with MiXCR into one record per CDR3 protein. Among approximately 550,000 distinct CDR3 sequences listed, around 21% were seen once. J was trimmed by 3 bases and V by 0 bases; bases with no gene match: 5. Germline lookup yields CDR1 ENHRY and CDR2 SYGVKD. The CDR3 is 15 residues long. Study outcomes and limitations: Clonotypes found in both CD4 and CD8 compartments made up a small share.

This chain joins TRBV10-3 and TRBJ2-7, with 7 bases fitting TRBD1. This receptor was obtained from a young man who received the YFV17D yellow fever vaccine. The sequencing used PBMCs, collected 15 days after the yellow fever booster vaccination. Written as DNA, the CDR3 is TGTGCCATCAGTGAGTCAAAAGGGGGCGTCTACGAGCAGTACTTC. This encodes CAISESKGGVYEQYF.